Listed below are T cell receptor beta chains from one sample, sequenced in a study of shared clonotypes between healthy human individuals. The repertoire was sequenced with immunoSEQ multiplex PCR; TCRdb's copy has only in-frame clones and lacks some. Here the sample spans around 2.5 million clones, 80% to 95% being singletons. The material sequenced was naive CD4+ T cells from PBMCs. The receptors derive from a man aged 18 to 29 in good health. Some clones in this sample may be carry-over from other donors' samples. Both conserved end residues are part of each CDR3. A D gene is named only where the DNA matches it firmly. A row's size may be missing; if present it is once, few, many or a size class.

clone_size	v_call	j_call	d_call	cdr3_aa	cdr3_nt
.	TRBV7-9	TRBJ2-2	TRBD2	CASSEGTIMNTGELFF	TGTGCCAGCAGCGAAGGGACTATTATGAACACCGGGGAGCTGTTTTTT
.	TRBV5-6	TRBJ2-2	TRBD2	CASRLLAGVGTGELFF	TGTGCCAGCAGGCTACTAGCGGGAGTTGGAACCGGGGAGCTGTTTTTT
.	TRBV5-1	TRBJ1-2	TRBD1	CASSFFTGTGLYGYTF	TGCGCCAGCAGCTTCTTCACCGGGACAGGCCTCTATGGCTACACCTTC
.	TRBV28	TRBJ1-4	TRBD1	CASMDRGQEKLFF	TGTGCCAGCATGGACAGGGGACAGGAAAAACTGTTTTTT
.	TRBV7-2	TRBJ1-4	.	CASSLRGLNEKLFF	TGTGCCAGCAGCTTAAGAGGGTTGAATGAAAAACTGTTTTTT
once	TRBV28	TRBJ2-3	TRBD2	CASSLSLAGFDTQYF	TGTGCCAGCAGTTTATCGCTAGCGGGATTTGATACGCAGTATTTT
.	TRBV6-1	TRBJ1-1	TRBD1	CASSGLAGQGFAEAFF	TGTGCCAGCAGTGGACTCGCGGGACAGGGATTTGCAGAAGCTTTCTTT
few	TRBV28	TRBJ1-1	TRBD1	CASRTNRGAFF	TGTGCCAGCAGGACGAACAGGGGAGCTTTCTTT
.	TRBV21-1	TRBJ1-6	.	CASSTRQGDNSPLHF	TGTGCCAGCAGCACCCGACAGGGGGATAATTCACCCCTCCACTTT
.	TRBV7-2	TRBJ2-7	.	CASSRGRLGGAAEQYF	TGTGCCAGCAGTCGGGGCAGGCTAGGAGGTGCCGCCGAGCAGTACTTC
.	TRBV6-5	TRBJ2-7	TRBD1	CASSYRDSSYEQYF	TGTGCCAGCAGTTACCGGGACAGCTCCTACGAGCAGTACTTC
.	TRBV18	TRBJ2-2	TRBD1	CASSPRTGPNTGELFF	TGTGCCAGCTCACCCCGGACAGGACCGAACACCGGGGAGCTGTTTTTT
.	TRBV29-1	TRBJ2-1	TRBD1	CSMRDRGAEQFF	TGCAGCATGCGGGACAGGGGAGCTGAGCAGTTCTTC
few	TRBV4-1	TRBJ1-4	.	CASRLGRVSAIGEKLFF	TGCGCCAGCAGATTAGGCAGGGTTTCGGCGATAGGAGAAAAACTGTTTTTT
.	TRBV10-3	TRBJ1-2	TRBD1	CAIGTRGQGAEGYTF	TGTGCCATCGGGACCAGGGGACAGGGGGCAGAGGGCTACACCTTC
.	TRBV14	TRBJ1-1	.	CASSQDRRNTEAFF	TGTGCCAGCAGCCAGGACCGACGGAACACTGAAGCTTTCTTT
.	TRBV7-9	TRBJ2-5	TRBD1	CASSLMGQGETQYF	TGTGCCAGCAGCTTAATGGGACAGGGGGAGACCCAGTACTTC
.	TRBV6-5	TRBJ1-4	.	CASSPKGSNEKLFF	TGTGCCAGCAGTCCTAAGGGCAGTAATGAAAAACTGTTTTTT
.	TRBV28	TRBJ2-7	TRBD1	CASSFYRTGGSPEQYF	TGTGCCAGCAGTTTTTACCGGACAGGGGGCTCCCCCGAGCAGTACTTC
.	TRBV7-2	TRBJ2-2	TRBD2	CASSPQGLARTGELFF	TGTGCCAGCAGCCCTCAGGGACTAGCGCGCACCGGGGAGCTGTTTTTT
.	TRBV28	TRBJ2-5	.	CASSPSQETQYF	TGTGCCAGCAGTCCGAGCCAAGAGACCCAGTACTTC
.	TRBV29-1	TRBJ1-2	TRBD1	CSVGTDPNYGYTF	TGCAGCGTGGGGACAGACCCTAACTATGGCTACACCTTC
once	TRBV7-9	TRBJ2-7	TRBD2	CASSLGRAGGGYEQYF	TGTGCCAGCAGCTTAGGCCGGGCGGGAGGAGGGTACGAGCAGTACTTC
.	TRBV6-5	TRBJ2-7	.	CASSSGRVTYEQYF	TGTGCCAGCAGTTCTGGACGGGTAACCTACGAGCAGTACTTC
.	TRBV28	TRBJ1-5	.	CASSTRQKNQPQHF	TGTGCCAGCAGTACTCGCCAAAAAAATCAGCCCCAGCATTTT
.	TRBV4-2	TRBJ2-7	.	CASSQNVRTFEQYF	TGTGCCAGCAGCCAAAACGTCCGGACCTTTGAGCAGTACTTC
.	TRBV7-2	TRBJ1-1	.	CASSPFRAGAAEAFF	TGTGCCAGCAGCCCCTTTCGTGCAGGAGCGGCTGAAGCTTTCTTT
.	TRBV28	TRBJ1-4	.	CASSLLGQTRTDEKLFF	TGTGCCAGCAGTTTACTTGGACAGACGAGAACGGATGAAAAACTGTTTTTT
.	TRBV4-2	TRBJ2-3	TRBD2	CASSQPSGTSGTDTQYF	TGTGCCAGCAGCCAACCCTCCGGGACTAGCGGCACAGATACGCAGTATTTT
.	TRBV7-8	TRBJ2-1	TRBD1	CASSTNRGSYNEQFF	TGTGCCAGCAGCACCAACAGGGGATCCTACAATGAGCAGTTCTTC
.	TRBV5-4	TRBJ1-1	TRBD1	CASSPPPTGGNTEAFF	TGTGCCAGCAGCCCACCACCGACAGGGGGCAACACTGAAGCTTTCTTT
.	TRBV7-9	TRBJ2-5	.	CASSSPHVGGYVEETQYF	TGTGCCAGCAGCTCCCCTCACGTGGGAGGCTACGTGGAAGAGACCCAGTACTTC
.	TRBV27	TRBJ2-7	.	CASSPSLGDHSSYEQYF	TGTGCCAGCAGCCCCTCGTTGGGGGACCACAGCTCCTACGAGCAGTACTTC
once	TRBV9	TRBJ2-7	.	CASSEGGPAYEQYF	TGTGCCAGCAGCGAGGGCGGGCCCGCCTACGAGCAGTACTTC
.	TRBV4-3	TRBJ1-3	.	CASSQEIGRGNTIYF	TGCGCCAGCAGCCAAGAAATAGGTAGAGGAAACACCATATATTTT
.	TRBV25-1	TRBJ2-3	.	CASSVGATTDTQYF	TGTGCCAGCAGTGTAGGAGCGACCACAGATACGCAGTATTTT
.	TRBV7-9	TRBJ1-5	TRBD1	CASSLGDRAYQPQHF	TGTGCCAGCAGCTTAGGGGACAGGGCATATCAGCCCCAGCATTTT
.	TRBV7-3	TRBJ2-2	.	CASSQQGWTGELFF	TGTGCCAGCAGCCAGCAGGGATGGACCGGGGAGCTGTTTTTT
.	TRBV2	TRBJ1-6	.	CASSARRGRSPLHF	TGTGCCAGCAGCGCCCGGCGGGGTCGATCACCCCTCCACTTT
.	TRBV19	TRBJ1-5	TRBD1	CASQSTGVNQPQHF	TGTGCCAGCCAATCGACAGGGGTCAATCAGCCCCAGCATTTT
.	TRBV28	TRBJ1-1	.	CASTPASPNTEAFF	TGTGCCAGCACCCCCGCCAGCCCCAACACTGAAGCTTTCTTT
.	TRBV7-9	TRBJ2-2	.	CASSLGHGTNTGELFF	TGTGCCAGCAGCTTAGGCCACGGTACGAACACCGGGGAGCTGTTTTTT
.	TRBV4-3	TRBJ2-7	.	CASSLLGGGPLEQYF	TGCGCCAGCAGCCTCCTTGGAGGAGGCCCTCTCGAGCAGTACTTC
.	TRBV9	TRBJ1-3	.	CASSAGGERNTIYF	TGTGCCAGCAGCGCTGGGGGTGAGAGAAACACCATATATTTT
.	TRBV7-9	TRBJ1-3	.	CASSFTASSGNTIYF	TGTGCCAGCAGCTTTACGGCGAGCTCTGGAAACACCATATATTTT
.	TRBV6-6	TRBJ2-5	.	CASSYLQAVGETQYF	TGTGCCAGCAGTTACCTACAGGCGGTGGGGGAGACCCAGTACTTC
.	TRBV7-2	TRBJ2-3	.	CASSLAPAAPTQYF	TGTGCCAGCAGCTTAGCGCCGGCGGCCCCTACGCAGTATTTT
once	TRBV28	TRBJ2-7	TRBD1	CASTGQDKPYEQYF	TGTGCCAGCACCGGACAGGACAAACCTTACGAGCAGTACTTC
.	TRBV5-1	TRBJ2-3	.	CASSLLGTFRTDTQYF	TGCGCCAGCAGCCTACTGGGGACCTTTCGCACAGATACGCAGTATTTT
.	TRBV7-2	TRBJ1-6	.	CASNTARNSPLHF	TGTGCCAGCAATACAGCAAGGAATTCACCCCTCCACTTT
.	TRBV9	TRBJ2-3	.	CASSAGTPSTDTQYF	TGTGCCAGCAGCGCCGGGACTCCTAGCACAGATACGCAGTATTTT
few	TRBV5-1	TRBJ2-3	.	CASSLISGVVDTQYF	TGCGCCAGCAGCTTAATATCGGGAGTGGTGGATACGCAGTATTTT
few	TRBV25-1	TRBJ2-1	.	CASSESGAYNEQFF	TGTGCCAGCAGTGAATCCGGGGCTTACAATGAGCAGTTCTTC
.	TRBV5-1	TRBJ2-1	TRBD1	CASSPPMTGFYNEQFF	TGCGCCAGCAGCCCGCCAATGACAGGGTTTTACAATGAGCAGTTCTTC
.	TRBV7-2	TRBJ2-1	.	CASSLTLAAYNEQFF	TGTGCCAGCAGCTTAACACTAGCCGCCTACAATGAGCAGTTCTTC
once	TRBV6-4	TRBJ2-3	.	CASSDTGLSTDTQYF	TGTGCCAGCAGTGACACTGGACTTAGCACAGATACGCAGTATTTT
.	TRBV30	TRBJ1-2	.	CAWSVKGAGMAYGYTF	TGTGCCTGGAGTGTAAAAGGGGCAGGGATGGCCTATGGCTACACCTTC
once	TRBV7-9	TRBJ1-4	TRBD1	CASSFGTGDNEKLFF	TGTGCCAGCAGCTTTGGGACAGGGGATAATGAAAAACTGTTTTTT
.	TRBV11-3	TRBJ2-7	.	CASSPKDRPGSYEQYF	TGTGCCAGCAGCCCCAAGGACCGACCCGGGTCCTACGAGCAGTACTTC